What follows are 21 T cell receptor beta chains derived from one specimen sequenced in a study of identical twins. One entry per CDR3 protein results from TCRdb running MiXCR on the 5' RACE reads. Of 470,000 or so distinct CDR3 sequences listed, approximately 24% are singletons. The same sample was also used in a study of T cells expressing NK-cell markers.

The specimen was CD4+ T cells sorted from blood. These receptors were collected from a woman aged 18-29 years in good health.

This clonotype was found a few times. The V and J genes are TRBV5-1 and TRBJ2-5; no clear D gene. CDR3 size: 15 residues. V was trimmed by 0 bases and J by 2 bases, leaving 11 bases between them. Germline V gene data show CDR1 as SGHRS and CDR2 as YFSETQ. The CDR3 is CASSLVAELQETQYF. The DNA for the CDR3 is TGCGCCAGCAGCTTGGTTGCGGAGTTACAAGAGACCCAGTACTTC.

The chain combines TRBV20-1 with TRBJ2-3, with unresolved D. CDR1 DFQATT and CDR2 SNEGSKA come from the germline V gene (reference sequence). The length of the CDR3 is 14 residues. Trimming shortened V by 5 bases and J by 0 bases, and 12 bases separated the two germline ends. CDR3 coding DNA: TGCAGTGCTCGAAGAACTGGTAGCACAGATACGCAGTATTTT. The encoded protein is CSARRTGSTDTQYF.

This sequence joins TRBV6-1 and TRBJ2-7; TRBD2 matches at 9 bases. This CDR3 has 17 residues. CDR1 and CDR2 (germline): MNHNS, SASEGT. V lost 8 bases and J lost 0; bases outside the gene matches: 14. CDR3 region: CASQRWASGTSSYEQYF. As DNA, the CDR3 is TGTGCCAGCCAGCGATGGGCTAGCGGGACTAGCTCCTACGAGCAGTACTTC.

This chain connects TRBV5-1 to TRBJ2-7; 10 nucleotides match TRBD2. This CDR3 has 16 residues. The V gene end was trimmed by 4 bases and the J gene end by 6 bases; junction bases not matched to a gene: 13. CDR1 and CDR2 (germline): SGHRS, YFSETQ. The CDR3 here is CASSPAPGGLAFEQYF. CDR3 nucleotides: TGCGCCAGCAGCCCGGCCCCCGGGGGACTAGCGTTCGAGCAGTACTTC.

This clonotype was detected a few times. The J gene is TRBJ2-5, the V gene TRBV11-2; 10 nucleotides match TRBD1. Germline assignment: CDR1 SGHAT and CDR2 FQNNGV. V lost 4 bases to trimming and J lost 4 bases; unmatched junction nucleotides: 9. The CDR3 consists of 16 residues. CDR3 nucleotide sequence: TGTGCCAGCAGCTCACCGCGACAGGGGGCTGGAGAGACCCAGTACTTC. Amino acids: CASSSPRQGAGETQYF.

This clonotype was detected only a few times. J is TRBJ1-2 and V is TRBV4-3; D uncertain. The V end was cut by 0 bases, the J end by 3 bases, with 5 bases between. This CDR3 contains 13 residues. CDR1 is LGHNA and CDR2 is YSLEER in the germline V gene. CDR3 nucleotide sequence: TGCGCCAGCAGCCAAGATCTCTACTATGGCTACACCTTC. This encodes CASSQDLYYGYTF.

J is TRBJ1-1 and V is TRBV18; 7 nucleotides agree with TRBD1. The ends lost 3 bases at V and 6 bases at J; junction bases unmatched: 13. There are 16 residues in the CDR3. Looked up from germline, CDR1 is KGHSH and CDR2 is LQKENI. The CDR3 DNA reads TGTGCCAGCTCACCGCTATCCGACAGGGAGGTGGCTGAAGCTTTCTTT. It encodes CASSPLSDREVAEAFF.

This clonotype was observed a handful of times. The chain carries TRBV6-2 or TRBV6-3 and TRBJ2-7, with 9 bases aligning to TRBD1. The germline V gene has CDR1 MNHEY and CDR2 SVGEGT. This CDR3 is 14 amino acids long. The J segment lost 3 bases and the V segment lost 7 bases, leaving 7 bases of the junction unmatched. The CDR3 spells CASTAGQGHYEQYF. The CDR3 DNA reads as TGTGCCAGCACTGCGGGACAGGGACACTACGAGCAGTACTTC.

This clonotype was counted a single time. V and J are TRBV5-6 and TRBJ1-1; TRBD1 is a possible D gene (5 bases). This CDR3 comprises 15 residues. The germline V gene encodes CDR1 SGHDT and CDR2 YYEEEE. The ends were cut back, 1 base at V and 1 base at J, with 11 bases in the middle. The CDR3 is CASSLRGRPNTEAFF. DNA for the CDR3: TGTGCCAGCAGCTTGCGGGGCAGACCGAACACTGAAGCTTTCTTT. The whole variable domain, remainder taken from reference TRBV5-6 and TRBJ1-1, is DAGVTQSPTHLIKTRGQQVTLRCSPKSGHDTVSWYQQALGQGPQFIFQYYEEEERQRGNFPDRFSGHQFPNYSSELNVNALLLGDSALYLCASSLRGRPNTEAFFGQGTRLTVV.

This clonotype appeared a few times. The chain recombines TRBV7-9 with TRBJ2-3; D may be TRBD1 (6 bases). The CDR3 is 15 amino acids. V was shortened by 2 bases and J by 6 bases, with 15 bases between the two germline ends. The V gene's germline CDR1 is SEHNR and CDR2 FQNEAQ (reference sequence). Written as DNA, the CDR3 is TGTGCCAGCAGCTTAATGACAGGTCGAAGTGATACGCAGTATTTT. This encodes CASSLMTGRSDTQYF. Drawing the rest from reference TRBV7-9 and TRBJ2-3, the complete variable domain is DTGVSQNPRHKITKRGQNVTFRCDPISEHNRLYWYRQTLGQGPEFLTYFQNEAQLEKSRLLSDRFSAERPKGSFSTLEIQRTEQGDSAMYLCASSLMTGRSDTQYFGPGTRLTVL.

This clonotype was seen many times. This chain uses TRBV5-1 with TRBJ2-3, with 10 bases matching TRBD2. With V trimmed by 3 bases and J by 1 base, 11 bases remained unmatched. The germline gives CDR1 SGHRS, CDR2 YFSETQ. The length of the CDR3 is 18 residues. CDR3 bases: TGCGCCAGCAGCTCCGGGACTAGCGCACGTCATGGCACAGATACGCAGTATTTT. Translation gives CASSSGTSARHGTDTQYF.

A remark on this clonotype: One end of the junction does not line up with germline, which may come from a read error. The chain links TRBV5-1 to TRBJ2-5; 8 nucleotides align to TRBD2. This CDR3 is built from 14 residues. The germline V gene encodes CDR1 SGHRS and CDR2 YFSETQ. The CDR3 sequence is CACSPAGDQETQYF. The DNA for the CDR3 is TGCGCCTGCAGTCCAGCGGGGGACCAAGAGACCCAGTACTTC.

The chain carries TRBV10-3 and TRBJ2-5; 7 bases agree with TRBD1. The CDR3 has 12 amino acids. Germline CDR1 ENHRY, CDR2 SYGVKD. The J segment lost 0 bases and the V segment lost 10 bases, leaving 2 bases of the junction unmatched. CDR3 loop: CATGTDQETQYF. The CDR3 nucleotides are TGTGCCACCGGGACAGACCAAGAGACCCAGTACTTC.

This clonotype has only a few counts. J is TRBJ2-5 and V is TRBV5-1, with D tentatively TRBD2 (6 bases). This CDR3 contains 14 residues. V lost 0 bases, J lost 2 bases, and 8 bases lay in between. CDR1 is SGHRS and CDR2 is YFSETQ in the germline V gene. The DNA of the CDR3 is TGCGCCAGCAGCTTGGGGGACTTACAAGAGACCCAGTACTTC. This encodes CASSLGDLQETQYF.

This clonotype was detected only a few times. J is TRBJ1-2 and V is TRBV3-1; TRBD1 matches at 7 bases. The CDR3 loop spans 14 amino acids. Germline loops: CDR1 LGHDT, CDR2 YNNKEL (reference sequence). V lost 0 bases and J lost 8; bases outside the gene matches: 6. CDR3 sequence reads: CASSQDGDRRGYTF. CDR3 nucleotides: TGTGCCAGCAGCCAAGATGGGGACAGACGAGGCTACACCTTC.

The sample holds a few counts of this clonotype. The genes are TRBV6-4 and TRBJ2-3; D gene ambiguous. V was trimmed by 1 base and J by 3 bases, leaving 5 bases between them. The CDR3 is 13 residues long. Germline-derived CDR1 and CDR2 are MRHNA and SNTAGT. The CDR3 loop reads CASSDFQTDTQYF. The CDR3 bases are TGTGCCAGCAGTGACTTTCAAACAGATACGCAGTATTTT.

The chain uses TRBV7-3 and TRBJ1-1; weak D call: TRBD1 (5 bases). The ends were cut back, 1 base at V and 1 base at J, with 10 bases in the middle. The CDR3 loop spans 15 amino acids. Looked up from germline, CDR1 is SGHTA and CDR2 is FQGTGA. This CDR3 is CASSLKGQGNTEAFF. The CDR3 region has the DNA TGTGCCAGCAGCTTAAAAGGTCAGGGGAACACTGAAGCTTTCTTT. The full variable domain, with the rest looked up from reference TRBV7-3 and TRBJ1-1, is GAGVSQTPSNKVTEKGKYVELRCDPISGHTALYWYRQSLGQGPEFLIYFQGTGAADDSGLPNDRFFAVRPEGSVSTLKIQRTERGDSAVYLCASSLKGQGNTEAFFGQGTRLTVV.

This clonotype was picked up a small number of times. The V gene is TRBV29-1, the J gene TRBJ1-1; unclear D gene. There are 11 residues in the CDR3. Germline-derived CDR1 and CDR2 are SQVTM and ANQGSEA. DNA for the CDR3: TGCAGGGCCACGGGGTACACTGAAGCTTTCTTT. It encodes CRATGYTEAFF.

The V and J genes are TRBV2 and TRBJ2-1; D ambiguous. CDR1 is SNHLY and CDR2 is FYNNEI in the germline V gene. V was pared by 3 bases and J by 6 bases, with 9 bases between. This CDR3 region has 13 residues. Here the CDR3 reads CASSENRINEQFF. CDR3 nucleotide sequence: TGTGCCAGCAGTGAGAACAGAATCAATGAGCAGTTCTTC.

This chain links TRBV5-1 with TRBJ1-5, with a possible D match to TRBD1 (6 bases). The CDR3 is 15 residues long. Trimming pared 4 bases from V and 3 bases from J, leaving 14 bases between. CDR1 is SGHRS, CDR2 YFSETQ, per germline. The CDR3 coding sequence is TGCGCCAGCAGCCTAACGGGGGGCGTCAATCAGCCCCAGCATTTT. It specifies CASSLTGGVNQPQHF.

A note on this clonotype: Being one base from a much bigger clone, this may be a read error. The chain recombines TRBV3-1 with TRBJ2-7; D is unclear. The CDR3 has 12 amino acids. Germline CDR1 is LGHDT and CDR2 is YNNKEL (reference sequence). CDR3 nucleotide sequence: TGTGCCAGCAGCCAAGTGGGGTACGATCAGTACTTC. It encodes CASSQVGYDQYF.